These 5 T cell receptor beta chains were sequenced from one sample in a study of T cell responses to AZD1222 COVID-19 vaccine. TCRdb keeps only in-frame clones here, not all; method: immunoSEQ multiplex PCR. The sample has over 85,000 clones, just under 95% seen once. The specimen comprised peripheral blood, sampled 28 days after the second AZD1222 dose. The receptors come from an adult who received the AZD1222 COVID-19 vaccine.

This chain links TRBV5-4 with TRBJ2-5; the D gene could be TRBD1 or TRBD2 (5 bases each). Germline V CDR1 and CDR2: SGHNT, YYREEE (reference sequence). The V end lost 4 bases, the J end lost 5 bases, and 15 bases lay between the germline ends. This CDR3 spans 14 amino acids. CDR3 protein: CASSGGRGWETQYF. The CDR3 nucleotides read TGTGCCAGCAGCGGGGGAAGGGGATGGGAGACCCAGTACTTC.

V and J are TRBV6-5 and TRBJ2-1; maybe TRBD2 (5 bases). Trimming shortened V by 8 bases and J by 8 bases, and 13 bases separated the two germline ends. This CDR3 has 12 amino acids. Germline CDR1 reads MNHEY; CDR2 reads SVGAGI. The CDR3 sequence is CASSSGWDEQFF. CDR3 sequence (DNA): TGTGCCAGCTCGTCGGGGTGGGATGAGCAGTTCTTC.

The rearrangement links TRBV27 to TRBJ1-5, with 9 bases lining up with TRBD1. Germline assignment: CDR1 MNHEY and CDR2 SMNVEV (reference sequence). This CDR3 has 16 residues. V lost 5 bases and J lost 2; bases outside the gene matches: 7. CDR3 in amino acids: CASSQWDRVGNQPQHF. For the CDR3, the DNA is TGTGCCAGCAGTCAATGGGACAGGGTGGGCAATCAGCCCCAGCATTTT.

This rearrangement joins TRBV5-4 to TRBJ1-3, with D unclear. The V end was cut by 3 bases, the J end by 0 bases, with 10 bases between. The CDR3 sequence is 15 residues long. Germline V lookup: CDR1 SGHNT, CDR2 YYREEE (reference sequence). CDR3 in amino acids: CASSSKTYSGNTIYF. The CDR3 DNA follows: TGTGCCAGCAGCTCTAAAACTTACTCTGGAAACACCATATATTTT.

The chain is built from TRBV5-6 and TRBJ2-3; TRBD2 aligns across 14 bases. This CDR3 is 19 amino acids long. Germline V lookup: CDR1 SGHDT, CDR2 YYEEEE. V was pared by 3 bases and J by 2 bases, with 11 bases of the junction left unmatched. The CDR3 DNA sequence: TGTGCCAGCAGCTCGAATACCCGACTAGCGGGGGGGCTCACAGATACGCAGTATTTT. It specifies CASSSNTRLAGGLTDTQYF.